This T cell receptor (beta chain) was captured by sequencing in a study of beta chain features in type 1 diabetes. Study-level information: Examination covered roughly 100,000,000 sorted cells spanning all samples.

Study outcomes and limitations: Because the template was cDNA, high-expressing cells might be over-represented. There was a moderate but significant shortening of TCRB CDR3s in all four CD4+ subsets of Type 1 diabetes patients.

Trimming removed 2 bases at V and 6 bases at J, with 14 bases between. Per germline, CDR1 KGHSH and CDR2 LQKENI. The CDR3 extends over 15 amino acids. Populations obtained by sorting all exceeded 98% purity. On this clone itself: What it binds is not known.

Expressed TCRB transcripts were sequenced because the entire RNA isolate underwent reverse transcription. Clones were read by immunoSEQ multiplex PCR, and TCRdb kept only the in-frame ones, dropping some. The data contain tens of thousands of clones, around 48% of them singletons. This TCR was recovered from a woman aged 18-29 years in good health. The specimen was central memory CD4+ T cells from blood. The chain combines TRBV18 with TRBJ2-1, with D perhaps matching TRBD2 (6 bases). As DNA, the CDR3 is TGTGCCAGCTCACCAAGGACTGGGGGGTCCAATGAGCAGTTCTTC. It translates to CASSPRTGGSNEQFF.